Listed below are T cell receptor beta chains from one sample, sequenced in a study of human T cells and chemical hapten exposure. Each CDR3 protein is one row after TCRdb ran MiXCR on the RACE reads. The sample yields a few hundred thousand distinct CDR3 sequences, roughly 6.3% seen once. The sample was whole blood, taken in connection with sensitization to the hapten diphenylcyclopropenone (DPC). The receptors here all came from a woman aged 18-35 years with alopecia areata. Some clones in this sample may be carry-over from other donors' samples. The conserved cysteine and the conserved F or W are not part of the CDR3 here.

TRBJ1-2 TRBV7-2 ASSLVGFGNGRFYGYT
TRBJ2-7 TRBV7-9 ASSLGTEAYEQY
TRBJ1-1 TRBV27 ASSLFGGYSTEAF
TRBJ2-7 TRBV29-1 SVEDGYDFSYEQY
TRBJ1-2 TRBV28 ASSVLAHSYGYT
TRBJ1-3 TRBV20-1 SAEGQQDSGNTIY
TRBJ1-4 TRBV6-5 ASSYDRDEKLF
TRBJ2-7 TRBV7-2 ASSLGGLSSYEQY
TRBJ2-3 TRBV5-1 ASSFAALAPRDTQY
TRBJ2-2 TRBV6-1 ASSPRTISTQWNTGELF
TRBJ1-4 TRBV7-9 ASSLSVGEKLF
TRBJ2-3 TRBV20-1 SALAPGGFTDTQY
TRBJ2-3 TRBV29-1 SVESRGLDTQY
TRBJ2-7 TRBV6-5 ASSPRTHYEQY
TRBJ1-5 TRBV7-2 ASSLVSGPGNQPQH
TRBJ1-2 TRBV7-2 ASSPPHLVPT
TRBJ2-1 TRBV2 ASGGRTFSEQF
TRBJ2-7 TRBV12-3/TRBV12-4 ASSLLGPSSYEQY
TRBJ2-6 TRBV28 ASYGANVLT
TRBJ1-2 TRBV7-9 ASSLSTGGYGYT
TRBJ1-1 TRBV7-6 ASSSFPRGRTTEAF
TRBJ2-2 TRBV6-5 ASKGGVNTGELF
TRBJ2-6 TRBV7-2 ASSLTASGANVLT
TRBJ2-3 TRBV20-1 SAWTGSSTDTQY
TRBJ2-7 TRBV4-2 ASSQVGSQYEQY
TRBJ1-2 TRBV6-5 ASTYTGQGRKYYGYT
TRBJ2-7 TRBV10-3 AISEGSTELRYEQY
TRBJ1-6 TRBV10-3 AISESGSGGSPLH
TRBJ1-5 TRBV4-3 ASSQARNSNQPQH
TRBJ1-3 TRBV4-2 ASSQDVTGGIGNTIY
TRBJ2-7 TRBV6-5 ASSYGSTGTGEQY
TRBJ2-3 TRBV28 ASSLGSAGDTDTQY
TRBJ2-7 TRBV4-1 ASSSRDRAYEQY
TRBJ2-2 TRBV25-1 ASSGNRGQGGELF
TRBJ1-1 TRBV20-1 STLGQVDTEAF
TRBJ2-1 TRBV5-1 ASSLDLKPFLGRKGMLYNEQF
TRBJ2-3 TRBV6-2/TRBV6-3 ASGKRGGTDTQY
TRBJ1-1 TRBV7-6 ASSTRQGFTEAF
TRBJ2-3 TRBV13 ASSPFLGDRADTQY
TRBJ1-6 TRBV20-1 SARDVRQNSYNSPLH
TRBJ1-1 TRBV6-6 ASSYSTGRGGEAF
TRBJ2-3 TRBV7-2 ASSLSAGAQY
TRBJ2-3 TRBV10-3 AAKGEAGGFRDTQY
TRBJ2-1 TRBV20-1 SAREQGASYNEQF
TRBJ2-1 TRBV6-5 ASSYPQAGAEEQF
TRBJ1-2 TRBV12-3/TRBV12-4 ASSLTGTGAGYT
TRBJ2-3 TRBV14 ASSQNRDSVTDTQY
TRBJ1-1 TRBV24-1 ATIVAAF
TRBJ2-2 TRBV20-1 SAWTGGITGELF
TRBJ1-6 TRBV6-1 ASSETTPGAAYNSPLH
TRBJ1-6 TRBV11-2 ASSLVRGMGSPLH
TRBJ2-7 TRBV28 ASSSMGTGGSYEQY
TRBJ2-3 TRBV20-1 SARDPAQRGTHTQY